Below, 17 T cell receptor beta chains from the same sample are listed, as sequenced in a study of T-cell reconstitution after alpha-beta-depleted transplantation in children. During its preparation, the TCRbeta library received unique molecular identifiers. TCRdb reanalysed the PCR reads using MiXCR and keeps one entry per CDR3 protein. The table shows about 440,000 distinct CDR3 sequences, with approximately 42% occurring only once. The specimen comprised PBMCs, sampled before TCRalphabeta/CD19-depleted stem cell transplant. The source of these receptors is a girl between 2 and 10 years old with aplastic anemia, due to receive a stem cell transplant.

This clonotype was seen a handful of times. The chain employs TRBV27 and TRBJ1-2; 7 nucleotides match TRBD1. There are 14 residues in the CDR3. The ends lost 5 bases at V and 7 bases at J; junction bases unmatched: 10. In germline, CDR1 is MNHEY, CDR2 SMNVEV (reference sequence). CDR3 in amino acids: CASSPNGGGGGYTF. The CDR3 DNA reads as TGTGCCAGCAGTCCCAACGGAGGGGGCGGTGGCTACACCTTC.

The rearrangement links TRBV2 to TRBJ2-5, with D possibly TRBD2 on 5 matching bases. CDR3 length: 15 residues. Trimming took 6 bases from V and 5 from J, leaving 19 bases between them. Germline values: CDR1 SNHLY, CDR2 FYNNEI. CDR3 DNA sequence: TGTGCCAGCAGCCGGAGGACGGCCCGTTCGGAGACCCAGTACTTC. It specifies CASSRRTARSETQYF.

This clonotype was observed a handful of times. This chain uses TRBV7-9 with TRBJ2-5; TRBD1 aligns across 7 bases. CDR3 length equals 16 residues. The germline V gene has CDR1 SEHNR and CDR2 FQNEAQ (reference sequence). The J segment lost 5 bases and the V segment lost 2 bases, leaving 11 bases of the junction unmatched. As DNA, the CDR3 is TGTGCCAGCAGCTTAAATAGGGGGCGCATTAAGGAGACCCAGTACTTC. Protein: CASSLNRGRIKETQYF.

This clonotype was seen a single time. This chain connects TRBV20-1 to TRBJ2-7; tentatively, D is TRBD1 or TRBD2 (5 bases each). The CDR3 length is 14 residues. Trimming removed 4 bases at V and 1 base at J, with 14 bases between. Germline V gene lookup returns CDR1 DFQATT and CDR2 SNEGSKA (reference sequence). In DNA, the CDR3 is TGCAGTGCTATTCTGGGACGTAGGTCCTACGAGCAGTACTTC. It specifies CSAILGRRSYEQYF.

The J gene is TRBJ2-1, the V gene TRBV29-1, with 9 bases fitting TRBD2. J lost 1 base, V lost 4 bases, and 8 bases had no gene match. Germline V gene lookup returns CDR1 SQVTM and CDR2 ANQGSEA. CDR3 length equals 16 residues. DNA for the CDR3: TGCAGCGTTGGGGCGGGAGGGCCTCGGTCCTACAATGAGCAGTTCTTC. Translated, it gives CSVGAGGPRSYNEQFF.

This clonotype showed up just a few times. This chain uses TRBV6-1 with TRBJ1-2; 7 positions agree with TRBD1. The CDR3 consists of 15 residues. Germline assignment: CDR1 MNHNS and CDR2 SASEGT. With V trimmed by 3 bases and J by 2 bases, 6 bases remained unmatched. CDR3 residues: CASSDRSQGNYGYTF. For the CDR3, the DNA is TGTGCCAGCAGTGACAGGTCACAGGGGAACTATGGCTACACCTTC.

The chain employs TRBV5-1 and TRBJ2-5; 7 nucleotides line up with TRBD2. CDR3 size: 16 residues. The germline V gene encodes CDR1 SGHRS and CDR2 YFSETQ. With V trimmed by 3 bases and J by 2 bases, 10 bases remained unmatched. The CDR3: CASSYLVAGLQETQYF. In nucleotides, the CDR3 is TGCGCCAGCAGCTATTTGGTAGCGGGCCTACAAGAGACCCAGTACTTC.

This clonotype came up once. This chain links TRBV18 with TRBJ2-3; D tentatively reads TRBD1 or TRBD2 (5 bases each). Trimming cost V 5 bases and J 7 bases, with 10 bases left between them. The CDR3 is 12 residues long. Germline V gene lookup returns CDR1 KGHSH and CDR2 LQKENI. CDR3 DNA: TGTGCCAGCTCAACCGGGGCAAATACGCAGTATTTT. This gives the protein CASSTGANTQYF.

The rearrangement uses TRBV12-3 or TRBV12-4 and TRBJ2-7; 9 bases fit TRBD1. V lost 6 bases, J lost 3 bases, and 12 bases stayed unmatched. The CDR3 spans 16 residues. For the CDR3, the DNA is TGTGCCAGCAGGAGTGGGACAGGGAGGGGTATCTACGAGCAGTACTTC. Its protein is CASRSGTGRGIYEQYF.

V is TRBV7-3 and J is TRBJ2-3, with 10 nucleotides matching TRBD2. The germline V gene has CDR1 SGHTA and CDR2 FQGTGA. This CDR3 region has 14 residues. V was clipped by 5 bases and J by 5 bases; unmatched bases: 4. CDR3 residues: CASSLAGVLDTQYF. The DNA for the CDR3 is TGTGCCAGCAGCCTAGCGGGAGTCCTAGATACGCAGTATTTT. The full variable domain, with the rest looked up from reference TRBV7-3 and TRBJ2-3, is GAGVSQTPSNKVTEKGKYVELRCDPISGHTALYWYRQSLGQGPEFLIYFQGTGAADDSGLPNDRFFAVRPEGSVSTLKIQRTERGDSAVYLCASSLAGVLDTQYFGPGTRLTVL.

The chain carries TRBV12-3 or TRBV12-4 and TRBJ1-4; 8 nucleotides line up with TRBD1. This CDR3 has 15 residues. Unmatched junction bases numbered 5, after V lost 1 base and J lost 7 bases. The DNA of the CDR3 is TGTGCCAGCAGTTTAGGTGCAGGGGGCGGTGAAAAACTGTTTTTT. It codes for CASSLGAGGGEKLFF.

The V gene is TRBV20-1, the J gene TRBJ2-3; D may be TRBD2 (6 bases). Germline V gene lookup returns CDR1 DFQATT and CDR2 SNEGSKA (reference sequence). V gave up 6 bases and J gave up 4 bases, with 20 bases separating them. The CDR3 totals 15 residues. CDR3 sequence (DNA): TGCAGTGCATCCCCGGACCGCCGCGGGGCAGATACGCAGTATTTT. Translation gives CSASPDRRGADTQYF.

V and J are TRBV7-9 and TRBJ1-2, with D uncertain. In germline, CDR1 is SEHNR, CDR2 FQNEAQ (reference sequence). CDR3 length: 13 amino acids. Trimming took 5 bases from V and 5 from J, leaving 12 bases between them. The CDR3 spells CASSPAHPYGYTF. DNA for the CDR3: TGTGCCAGCAGCCCCGCACACCCGTATGGCTACACCTTC.

The chain recombines TRBV12-3 or TRBV12-4 with TRBJ2-6, with D hard to call. The CDR3 has 15 amino acids. Trimming shortened V by 7 bases and J by 3 bases, and 13 bases separated the two germline ends. This chain's CDR3 is CASTGVGIGANVLTF. The CDR3 coding sequence is TGTGCCAGCACCGGTGTTGGAATTGGGGCCAACGTCCTGACTTTC.

V gene TRBV11-2 combines with J gene TRBJ2-3; D not certain. The CDR3 is 17 residues long. The germline V and J ends were trimmed by 0 bases and 0 bases, with 13 bases remaining between them. Germline V gene data show CDR1 as SGHAT and CDR2 as FQNNGV. The CDR3 protein is CASSLDRMVTSTDTQYF. The CDR3 nucleotides are TGTGCCAGCAGCTTAGACAGAATGGTAACTAGCACAGATACGCAGTATTTT.

This chain uses TRBV20-1 with TRBJ2-7, with a weak D call TRBD1 (6 bases). Germline CDR1 DFQATT, CDR2 SNEGSKA (reference sequence). The CDR3 has 12 amino acids. The V and J ends lost 0 bases and 4 bases respectively, with 7 bases between them. Here the CDR3 DNA reads TGCAGTGCTAGAGAGGGGGCTTACGAGCAGTACTTC. Translating gives CSAREGAYEQYF.

This chain uses TRBV12-3 or TRBV12-4 with TRBJ2-1; a weak D match, TRBD1 (5 bases). The CDR3 totals 16 residues. Trimming took 4 bases from V and 0 from J, leaving 13 bases between them. The CDR3: CASSSLGQHSYNEQFF. The CDR3 DNA follows: TGTGCCAGCAGTTCCCTTGGACAACACTCCTACAATGAGCAGTTCTTC.